A single sample is the source of the 9 T cell receptor beta chains below, sequenced in a study of T cell repertoires in cytomegalovirus infection. TCRdb analysed the reads with MiXCR anew, one entry per CDR3 protein. The profile shows 450,000 to 650,000 distinct CDR3 sequences, 26% of them singletons. The sample comprised PBMCs. The origin of the receptors is a human donor in good health (CMV status not recorded). Some clones in this sample may be carry-over from other donors' samples.

The chain has TRBV12-3 or TRBV12-4 and TRBJ1-1, with 11 bases lining up with TRBD1. The CDR3 is 15 amino acids. The V and J ends lost 6 bases and 1 base, in that order; junction bases with no gene match: 4. The chain's CDR3 is CASRGQGASNTEAFF. CDR3 nucleotides: TGTGCCAGCAGAGGACAGGGGGCCTCGAACACTGAAGCTTTCTTT.

The rearrangement links TRBV30 to TRBJ1-5; D remains unclear. This CDR3 is built from 13 residues. Germline V CDR1 and CDR2: GTSNPN, SVGIG (reference sequence). The ends were cut back, 1 base at V and 1 base at J, with 5 bases in the middle. The CDR3 reads CAWSENSNQPQHF. CDR3 in DNA: TGTGCCTGGAGTGAAAACAGCAATCAGCCCCAGCATTTT.

The table lists this clonotype with many counts. The V and J genes are TRBV7-2 and TRBJ2-1; 13 nucleotides align to TRBD2. J gave up 1 base and V 6 bases, and 6 bases lay outside the gene matches. The germline V gene has CDR1 SGHTA and CDR2 FQGNSA. The CDR3 loop spans 17 amino acids. The CDR3 sequence is CASSRGLAGVSYNEQFF. The CDR3 DNA follows: TGTGCCAGCAGTCGCGGACTAGCGGGAGTGTCCTACAATGAGCAGTTCTTC. The whole variable domain, filled in from reference TRBV7-2 and TRBJ2-1, reads GAGVSQSPSNKVTEKGKDVELRCDPISGHTALYWYRQSLGQGLEFLIYFQGNSAPDKSGLPSDRFSAERTGGSVSTLTIQRTQQEDSAVYLCASSRGLAGVSYNEQFFGPGTRLTVL.

The sample holds a few counts of this clonotype. The V call is TRBV29-1, the J call TRBJ2-1; 8 bases are a match to TRBD2. With 2 bases clipped from V and 13 bases from J, the junction kept 16 bases outside the gene matches. The CDR3 extends over 15 amino acids. CDR1 and CDR2 from the germline V gene are SQVTM and ANQGSEA. The CDR3, as DNA: TGCAGCGTTGAATCAGCGGGGGCACCTGTCGAGGGTCAGTTCTTC. This sequence encodes CSVESAGAPVEGQFF.

This clonotype came up a few times. In DNA form, the CDR3 reads TGCGCCAGCAGCCAACCGGGGACGTCCGGGGAGCTGTTTTTT. The encoded protein is CASSQPGTSGELFF. The chain couples TRBV4-1 to TRBJ2-2, with D perhaps given as TRBD1 or TRBD2 (5 bases each). Trimming removed 2 bases at V and 6 bases at J, with 10 bases between. The CDR3 contains 14 residues. Germline loops: CDR1 MGHRA, CDR2 YSYEKL.

This clonotype occurred a few times. V gene TRBV6-1 combines with J gene TRBJ2-2, with D perhaps given as TRBD1 or TRBD2 (5 bases each). Germline CDR1 MNHNS, CDR2 SASEGT. V shed 5 bases and J shed 3 bases, with 10 bases lying between them. The CDR3 sequence is 14 residues long. The CDR3 loop reads CASSLSGHTGELFF. Written as DNA, the CDR3 is TGTGCCAGCAGTCTATCGGGGCACACCGGGGAGCTGTTTTTT.

At least ten counts were recorded for this clonotype. The rearrangement uses TRBV7-2 and TRBJ2-1; tentative D call: TRBD2 (5 bases). Trimming removed 8 bases from V and 8 bases from J, with 19 bases in between. From germline, CDR1 is SGHTA and CDR2 FQGNSA. This CDR3 is 14 amino acids long. In nucleotides, the CDR3 is TGTGCCAGCGGGAAGCTCCTCCGAGCGGATGAGCAGTTCTTC. As protein: CASGKLLRADEQFF.

V usage is TRBV6-5 and J usage is TRBJ2-7; 11 bases align to TRBD2. This CDR3 contains 15 residues. V shed 5 bases, J shed 3 bases, and the junction held 6 bases outside the gene matches. Germline V gene data show CDR1 as MNHEY and CDR2 as SVGAGI. The CDR3 loop is CASSPGLAGIYEQYF. The DNA of the CDR3 is TGTGCCAGCAGTCCAGGACTAGCGGGTATCTACGAGCAGTACTTC.

There are a few counts of this clonotype. J is TRBJ1-2 and V is TRBV20-1; no reliable D call. Germline V lookup: CDR1 DFQATT, CDR2 SNEGSKA (reference sequence). The CDR3 spans 15 residues. With 0 bases removed from V and 1 base from J, the gap between germline ends came to 12 bases. The CDR3: CSARDPKGHNYGYTF. The DNA of the CDR3 is TGCAGTGCTAGAGATCCAAAGGGTCATAACTATGGCTACACCTTC.